This T cell receptor beta chain is drawn from a study of blood T cell repertoires in COVID-19. Clones were read by immunoSEQ multiplex PCR, and TCRdb kept only the in-frame ones, dropping some. Among some 250,000 clones, around four fifths were seen once, and the ten largest hold around 4%. The source of this sequence is a man in his sixties with acute or convalescent COVID-19. The sequenced sample consisted of peripheral blood.

CDR3 bases: TGTGCCAGCAGCTTACCCGGTCAGCCCCAGCATTTT. This encodes CASSLPGQPQHF. V usage is TRBV6-6 and J usage is TRBJ1-5; D remains ambiguous. Deletions cut 6 bases from V and 6 bases from J, with 9 bases between. Germline loops: CDR1 MNHNY, CDR2 SVGAGI (reference sequence). CDR3 length: 12 residues.